This entry concerns a single T cell receptor (beta chain). There are a few counts of this clonotype. No cognate antigen has been identified for it. Base-call qualities are not available, and no considerably larger clone is one nucleotide away. The sample comes from a study of T cells in Graves' hyperthyroidism and ophthalmopathy (dated by TCRdb to between 2017 and 2020). For the study in its entirety: Peripheral blood samples were taken at initial diagnosis, before any treatment was given. TCR V-J signatures able to tell the groups apart were searched for in a discovery cohort of about a hundred patients, of whom around 42 had Graves' ophthalmopathy and roughly 59 had stable Graves' hyperthyroidism. An independent validation cohort of under 20 hyperthyroidism patients and 17 patients who later progressed to ophthalmopathy tested prospective prediction of ophthalmopathy. The 75 to 100 discovery patients were divided at random into training and test sets in a 7:3 ratio. Thyroid tissue and blood T-cell repertoires from about 6 Graves' hyperthyroidism patients were also compared in the study. Once sampling was done, hyperthyroidism patients were given methimazole at a starting dose of 30 mg daily, whereas ophthalmopathy patients were given high-dose intravenous methylprednisolone. TCR Vbeta CDR3 sequencing of 135 peripheral blood samples (roughly 43 ophthalmopathy, 70 to 85 hyperthyroidism and roughly 17 progressor patients) is reported in the paper.

The hyperthyroidism patients were between 18 and 65 years old and newly diagnosed, with a disease duration of less than 2 months. Any patient with an uncontrolled infection, another autoimmune disease, pregnancy or lactation was excluded. Diagnoses relied on clinical symptoms, serum thyroxine and TRAb, thyroid ultrasound and orbital computed tomography. For progressor patients, blood was drawn at the first diagnosis of hyperthyroidism, before any ophthalmopathy symptoms had appeared. PBMCs were isolated from 7.5 to 10 ml of fresh peripheral blood by Ficoll-Paque density gradient centrifugation. Patients classed as progressors first received a Graves' hyperthyroidism diagnosis and then went on to develop ophthalmopathy during follow-up. Total RNA was extracted using Trizol reagent, and RNA quality was assessed on an Agilent 2100 Bioanalyzer. What the authors observed across the whole study: In validation, the model predicted progression to ophthalmopathy with 60% to 71% sensitivity and 72.22% specificity, a median of 6.5 months before onset. No statistical method was used to fix the sample size in advance, and group allocation was not hidden from the investigators. Most expanded thyroid clonotypes (frequency above 0.001) were also detected in blood, a finding suggesting that blood repertoires may reflect thyroid immune responses. A 13 V-J signature model separated ophthalmopathy from stable hyperthyroidism, with roughly 88% sensitivity and 81.08% specificity in cross-validation and 80%/75% in testing.

Here V drops 8 bases and J drops 5 bases, and the junction holds 2 bases not matched to any gene. The CDR3, cysteine through phenylalanine, is 12 amino acids long. The entry retains the CDR3 DNA only, 36 bases that are in frame from base 1. CDR1 and CDR2 are drawn from the germline V gene: SGHTA, FQGTGA. TCR beta CDR3 regions were amplified from RNA transcripts. The TCR CDR3 was subjected to a first round of RT-PCR using the HTBI primer set and the Qiagen OneStep RT-PCR kit. The libraries were constructed in a second round of multiplex PCR and then size-selected and purified. The libraries were sequenced on an Illumina HiSeq2000 using paired-end 100 bp reads. Regarding the original processing steps: SOAPnuke was used to process the raw data, throwing out any read that contained adapters or uncalled bases, had a mean Phred below 15, or lacked an exact constant-primer or identifier match. High-quality paired reads were merged using COPE v1.2.5, and each unique nucleotide sequence was defined as a clonotype. MiTCR v1.1 was used to align clonotypes to the IMGT TRBV, TRBD and TRBJ reference segments. Analysis was restricted to V-J combinations with a frequency above 0.0001, which covered over 98% of repertoires. The TCS score was defined as F50 (clonal expansion) divided by E x V (chaos), with BLOSUM62-based TCRdist calculated between CDR3 peptides within each V-J. Welch's t-statistics and random forest reduced fewer than 550 V-J features to some 14, which were used in a naive Bayes classifier (R e1071). TCRdb reran the public reads through fastp at Q25 and MiXCR, keeping productive beta chains. Every distinct CDR3 protein forms one entry, paired with its most common genes and DNA. These V and J calls originate from TCRdb's pipeline instead of the authors' own analysis. The table for this sample lists 650,000 to 850,000 distinct CDR3 sequences; over 15% of them were counted only once. 16% of the sample belongs to the ten largest clones.

In this chain, TRBV7-3 is recombined with TRBJ1-1; TRBD1 agrees with 10 junctional bases. Specimen: blood. The clonotype originates from a woman aged 45-60 years with Graves' hyperthyroidism that later progressed to Graves' ophthalmopathy. The base sequence is TGTGCCAGCGCGGACAGGGGGACTGAAGCTTTCTTT. Protein translation: CASADRGTEAFF.